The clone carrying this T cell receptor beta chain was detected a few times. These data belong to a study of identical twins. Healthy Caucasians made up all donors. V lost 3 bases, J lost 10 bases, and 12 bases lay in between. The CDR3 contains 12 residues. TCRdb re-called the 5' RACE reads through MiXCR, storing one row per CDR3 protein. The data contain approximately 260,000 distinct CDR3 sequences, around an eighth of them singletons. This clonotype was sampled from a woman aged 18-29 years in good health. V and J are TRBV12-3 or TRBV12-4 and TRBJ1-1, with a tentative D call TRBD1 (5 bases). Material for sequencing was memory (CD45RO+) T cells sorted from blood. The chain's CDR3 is CASSLRRGGAFF. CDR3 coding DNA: TGTGCCAGCAGTTTGCGACGCGGGGGAGCTTTCTTT.